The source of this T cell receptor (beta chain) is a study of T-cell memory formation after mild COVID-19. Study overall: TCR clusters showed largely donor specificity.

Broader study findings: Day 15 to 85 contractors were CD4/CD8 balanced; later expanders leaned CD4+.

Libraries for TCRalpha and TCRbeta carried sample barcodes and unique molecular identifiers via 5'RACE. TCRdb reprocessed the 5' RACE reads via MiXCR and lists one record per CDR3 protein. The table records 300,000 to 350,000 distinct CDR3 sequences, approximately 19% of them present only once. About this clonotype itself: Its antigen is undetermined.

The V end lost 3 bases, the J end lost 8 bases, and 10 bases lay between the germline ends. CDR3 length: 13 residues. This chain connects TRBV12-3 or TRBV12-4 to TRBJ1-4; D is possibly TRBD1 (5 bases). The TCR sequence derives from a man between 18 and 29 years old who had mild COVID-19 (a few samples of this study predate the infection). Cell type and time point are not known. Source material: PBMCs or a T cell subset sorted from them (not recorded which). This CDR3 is CASSFQGWEKLFF. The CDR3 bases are TGTGCCAGCAGTTTCCAGGGTTGGGAAAAACTGTTTTTT.